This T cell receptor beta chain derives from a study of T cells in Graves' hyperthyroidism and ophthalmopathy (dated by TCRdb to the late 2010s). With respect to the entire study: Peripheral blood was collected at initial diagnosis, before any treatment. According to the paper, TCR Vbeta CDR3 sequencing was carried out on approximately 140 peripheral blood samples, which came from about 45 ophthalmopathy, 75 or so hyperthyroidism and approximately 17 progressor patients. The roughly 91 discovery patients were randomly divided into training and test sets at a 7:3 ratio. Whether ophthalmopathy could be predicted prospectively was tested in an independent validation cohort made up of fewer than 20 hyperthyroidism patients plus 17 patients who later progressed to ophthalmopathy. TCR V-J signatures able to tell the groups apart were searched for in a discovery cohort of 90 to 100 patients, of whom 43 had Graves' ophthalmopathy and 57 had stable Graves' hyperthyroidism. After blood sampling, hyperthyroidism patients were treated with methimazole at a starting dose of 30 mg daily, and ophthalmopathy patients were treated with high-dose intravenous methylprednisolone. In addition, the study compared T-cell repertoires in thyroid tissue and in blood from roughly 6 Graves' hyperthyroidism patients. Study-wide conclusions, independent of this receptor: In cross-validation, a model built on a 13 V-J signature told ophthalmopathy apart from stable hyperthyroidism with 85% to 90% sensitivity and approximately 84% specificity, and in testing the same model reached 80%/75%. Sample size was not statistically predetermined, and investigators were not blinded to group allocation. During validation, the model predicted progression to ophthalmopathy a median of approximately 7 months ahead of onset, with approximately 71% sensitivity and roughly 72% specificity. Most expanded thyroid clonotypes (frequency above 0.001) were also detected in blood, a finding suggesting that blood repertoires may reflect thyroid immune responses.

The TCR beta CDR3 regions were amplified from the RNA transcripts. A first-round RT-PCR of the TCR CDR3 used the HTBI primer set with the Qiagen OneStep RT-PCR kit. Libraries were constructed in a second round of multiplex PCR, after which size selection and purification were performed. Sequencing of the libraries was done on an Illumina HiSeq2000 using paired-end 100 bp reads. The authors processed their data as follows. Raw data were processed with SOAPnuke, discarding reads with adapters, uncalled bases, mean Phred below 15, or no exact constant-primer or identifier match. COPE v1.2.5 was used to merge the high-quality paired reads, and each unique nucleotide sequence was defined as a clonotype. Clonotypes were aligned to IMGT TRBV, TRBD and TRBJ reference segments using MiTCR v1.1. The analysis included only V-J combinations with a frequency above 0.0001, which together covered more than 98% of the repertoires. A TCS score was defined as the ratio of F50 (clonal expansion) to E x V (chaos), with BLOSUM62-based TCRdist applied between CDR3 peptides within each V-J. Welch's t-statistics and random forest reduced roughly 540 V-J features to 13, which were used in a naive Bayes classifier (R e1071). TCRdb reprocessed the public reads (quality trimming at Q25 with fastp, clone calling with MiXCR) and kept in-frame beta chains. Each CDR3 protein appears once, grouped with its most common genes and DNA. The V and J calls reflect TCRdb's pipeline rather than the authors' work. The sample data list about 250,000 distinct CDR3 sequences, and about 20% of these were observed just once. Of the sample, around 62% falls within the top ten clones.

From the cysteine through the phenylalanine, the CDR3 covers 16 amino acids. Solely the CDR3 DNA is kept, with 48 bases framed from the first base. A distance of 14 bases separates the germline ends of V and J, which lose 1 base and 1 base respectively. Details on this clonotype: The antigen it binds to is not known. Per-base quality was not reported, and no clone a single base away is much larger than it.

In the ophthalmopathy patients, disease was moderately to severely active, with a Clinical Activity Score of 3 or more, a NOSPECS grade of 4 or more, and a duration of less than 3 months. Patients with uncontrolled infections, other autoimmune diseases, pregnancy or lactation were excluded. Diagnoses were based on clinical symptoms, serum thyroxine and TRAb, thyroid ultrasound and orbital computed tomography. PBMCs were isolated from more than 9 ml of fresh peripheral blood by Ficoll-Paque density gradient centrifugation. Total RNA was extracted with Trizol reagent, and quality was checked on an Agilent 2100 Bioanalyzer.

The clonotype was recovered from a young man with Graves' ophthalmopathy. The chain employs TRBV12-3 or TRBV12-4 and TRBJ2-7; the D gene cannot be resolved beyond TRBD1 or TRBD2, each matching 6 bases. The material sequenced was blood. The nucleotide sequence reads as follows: TGTGCCAGCAGTTTAGAGGGGGGCGCGGTGTCCTACGAGCAGTACTTC. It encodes CASSLEGGAVSYEQYF.